These T cell receptor beta chains were read from a single sample in a study of blood T cell repertoires in COVID-19. Assay: immunoSEQ multiplex PCR; the TCRdb copy retains only in-frame clones and omits some. The sample lists roughly 100,000 clones; roughly 87% were seen once. The sequenced sample consisted of peripheral blood. The receptors originated from a woman aged 50 to 60 with COVID-19, enrolled during active disease. CDR3s include the opening cysteine and the closing phenylalanine or tryptophan. The D gene is left open where the match is weak. Clone size appears in some rows only: once, few, many, or a class for an expanded clone.

J gene: TRBJ1-2
clone size: .
V gene: TRBV30
D gene: TRBD1
CDR3 DNA: TGTGCCTGGAGTCCCCCTGACAGGGGAGGGTATGGCTACACCTTC
CDR3 protein: CAWSPPDRGGYGYTF

J gene: TRBJ1-2
clone size: .
V gene: TRBV19
D gene: .
CDR3 DNA: TGTGCCAGTAGTATTCTACAGGGTGGCGGCTACACCTTC
CDR3 protein: CASSILQGGGYTF

J gene: TRBJ2-1
clone size: .
V gene: TRBV13
D gene: .
CDR3 DNA: TGTGCCAGCAGCACCCTAAGCGCGGCCTACAATGAGCAGTTCTTC
CDR3 protein: CASSTLSAAYNEQFF

J gene: TRBJ2-5
clone size: .
V gene: TRBV12-3/TRBV12-4
D gene: .
CDR3 DNA: TGTGCCAGCAGGCAGGGGGAGACCCAGTACTTC
CDR3 protein: CASRQGETQYF

J gene: TRBJ2-2
clone size: .
V gene: TRBV5-5
D gene: TRBD1
CDR3 DNA: TGTGCCAGCTCTCCGGGACAGGGCTACGACGGGGAGCTGTTTTTT
CDR3 protein: CASSPGQGYDGELFF

J gene: TRBJ2-7
clone size: once
V gene: TRBV7-9
D gene: TRBD1
CDR3 DNA: TGTGCCAGCAGTCGTTACAGGGGTTTGGACTCCTACGAGCAGTACTTC
CDR3 protein: CASSRYRGLDSYEQYF

J gene: TRBJ2-7
clone size: once
V gene: TRBV5-1
D gene: .
CDR3 DNA: TGCGCCAGCAGCACTGGGCATTCCTACGAGCAGTACTTC
CDR3 protein: CASSTGHSYEQYF

J gene: TRBJ1-2
clone size: .
V gene: TRBV29-1
D gene: TRBD1
CDR3 DNA: TGCAGCGTGGGGGACAGTTATACCCTGTATGGCTACACCTTC
CDR3 protein: CSVGDSYTLYGYTF

J gene: TRBJ1-3
clone size: .
V gene: TRBV7-3
D gene: .
CDR3 DNA: TGTGCCAGCAGCTCACTAGACTCTGGAAACACCATATATTTT
CDR3 protein: CASSSLDSGNTIYF

J gene: TRBJ2-3
clone size: .
V gene: TRBV5-1
D gene: .
CDR3 DNA: TGCGCCAGCAGCCCCCAGTTCACAGATACGCAGTATTTT
CDR3 protein: CASSPQFTDTQYF

J gene: TRBJ2-3
clone size: once
V gene: TRBV7-3
D gene: TRBD1
CDR3 DNA: TGTGCCAGAACTGACAGGGGAATGGTGGGAATTCTGTGTGGCCCCGCCACAGATACGCAGTATTTT
CDR3 protein: CARTDRGMVGILCGPATDTQYF

J gene: TRBJ2-4
clone size: .
V gene: TRBV5-5
D gene: TRBD2
CDR3 DNA: TGTGCCAGCAGCTTGGATTCGGGGGGTGGCAAAAACATTCAGTACTTC
CDR3 protein: CASSLDSGGGKNIQYF

J gene: TRBJ2-2
clone size: .
V gene: TRBV29-1
D gene: .
CDR3 DNA: TGCAGCGTTTCGAACAGGCTCTCTATTACCGGGGAGCTGTTTTTT
CDR3 protein: CSVSNRLSITGELFF

J gene: TRBJ1-4
clone size: .
V gene: TRBV24-1
D gene: TRBD1
CDR3 DNA: TGTGCCACCAGTCAGGGGGCAACTAATGAAAAACTGTTTTTT
CDR3 protein: CATSQGATNEKLFF

J gene: TRBJ2-2
clone size: .
V gene: TRBV3-1/TRBV3-2
D gene: .
CDR3 DNA: TGTGCCAGCAGCCAAGTTAAGAGGGGGGGCGGTATTGCCGGGGAGCTGTTTTTT
CDR3 protein: CASSQVKRGGGIAGELFF

J gene: TRBJ1-1
clone size: .
V gene: TRBV6-2/TRBV6-3
D gene: .
CDR3 DNA: TGTGCCAGCAGTACCCGCAGGGCGGCGGGGACTGAAGCTTTCTTT
CDR3 protein: CASSTRRAAGTEAFF

J gene: TRBJ1-5
clone size: .
V gene: TRBV30
D gene: TRBD1
CDR3 DNA: TGTGCCTGGGTCTCTGCCCCGGGACAGGGTAATCAGCCCCAGCATTTT
CDR3 protein: CAWVSAPGQGNQPQHF

J gene: TRBJ2-7
clone size: .
V gene: TRBV7-2
D gene: TRBD2
CDR3 DNA: TGTGCCAGCAGCCCCCTGCCCCCCCTAGCGGACACCTACGAGCAGTACTTC
CDR3 protein: CASSPLPPLADTYEQYF

J gene: TRBJ1-1
clone size: .
V gene: TRBV7-3
D gene: TRBD1
CDR3 DNA: TGTGCCAGCAGGGGGACAGAGAACACTGAAGCTTTCTTT
CDR3 protein: CASRGTENTEAFF

J gene: TRBJ2-1
clone size: .
V gene: TRBV12-3/TRBV12-4
D gene: TRBD2
CDR3 DNA: TGTGCCAGCAGTCCAAGCGGGGAGGGTGAGCAGTTCTTC
CDR3 protein: CASSPSGEGEQFF

J gene: TRBJ1-4
clone size: .
V gene: TRBV11-3
D gene: .
CDR3 DNA: TGTGCCAGCAGCCCGCCTGCGGGAAAACTGTTTTTT
CDR3 protein: CASSPPAGKLFF

J gene: TRBJ2-3
clone size: .
V gene: TRBV7-9
D gene: .
CDR3 DNA: TGTGCCAGCAGCCAACGGGCGGGGGCGCGGTTAGATACGCAGTATTTT
CDR3 protein: CASSQRAGARLDTQYF

J gene: TRBJ2-1
clone size: .
V gene: TRBV18
D gene: .
CDR3 DNA: TGTGCCAGCTCACCCTACCCCAATGAGCAGTTCTTC
CDR3 protein: CASSPYPNEQFF

J gene: TRBJ2-1
clone size: .
V gene: TRBV3-1/TRBV3-2
D gene: TRBD2
CDR3 DNA: TGTGCCAGCAGCCAAGGGACTAGCGGGGGGGATCGCCAGTTCTTC
CDR3 protein: CASSQGTSGGDRQFF

J gene: TRBJ1-4
clone size: .
V gene: TRBV7-2
D gene: TRBD1
CDR3 DNA: TGTGCCAGCAGCTCCCAACCGACAGGGAAGAATGAAAAACTGTTTTTT
CDR3 protein: CASSSQPTGKNEKLFF

J gene: TRBJ2-2
clone size: .
V gene: TRBV5-6
D gene: .
CDR3 DNA: TGTGCCAGCAGCTTGCGGTACACCGGGGAGCTGTTTTTT
CDR3 protein: CASSLRYTGELFF

J gene: TRBJ2-3
clone size: .
V gene: TRBV30
D gene: .
CDR3 DNA: TGTGCCTGGAGTAAACAGTCAGATACGCAGTATTTT
CDR3 protein: CAWSKQSDTQYF

J gene: TRBJ1-6
clone size: .
V gene: TRBV29-1
D gene: .
CDR3 DNA: TGCAGCGTGTCGGAGGGCTCCTCACCCCTCCACTTT
CDR3 protein: CSVSEGSSPLHF

J gene: TRBJ2-2
clone size: .
V gene: TRBV18
D gene: .
CDR3 DNA: TGTGCCAGCTCACCAAATGTTATAGGGGACACCGGGGAGCTGTTTTTT
CDR3 protein: CASSPNVIGDTGELFF

J gene: TRBJ1-2
clone size: .
V gene: TRBV6-5
D gene: TRBD1
CDR3 DNA: TGTGCCAGCAGTTACGACACAGGGGCGGGAGGCTACACCTTC
CDR3 protein: CASSYDTGAGGYTF

J gene: TRBJ1-2
clone size: .
V gene: TRBV5-4
D gene: .
CDR3 DNA: TGTGCCAGCAGCTTGGAACACAGGGAAAACTATGGCTACACCTTC
CDR3 protein: CASSLEHRENYGYTF

J gene: TRBJ1-1
clone size: .
V gene: TRBV3-1/TRBV3-2
D gene: TRBD1
CDR3 DNA: TGTGCCAGCACCGCGTTACAGGGGGACACTGAAGCTTTCTTT
CDR3 protein: CASTALQGDTEAFF

J gene: TRBJ2-1
clone size: .
V gene: TRBV7-3
D gene: TRBD2
CDR3 DNA: TGTGCCAGCAGCGCGAGCGGGGGGGCGTCTTACAATGAGCAGTTCTTC
CDR3 protein: CASSASGGASYNEQFF

J gene: TRBJ1-2
clone size: .
V gene: TRBV10-3
D gene: .
CDR3 DNA: TGTGCCATCAGTGAGTTTGCAGGCGATAACTATGGCTACACCTTC
CDR3 protein: CAISEFAGDNYGYTF

J gene: TRBJ2-3
clone size: once
V gene: TRBV19
D gene: .
CDR3 DNA: TGTGCCAGTAAACAGGGAGGCACAGATACGCAGTATTTT
CDR3 protein: CASKQGGTDTQYF

J gene: TRBJ2-3
clone size: .
V gene: TRBV30
D gene: TRBD2
CDR3 DNA: TGTGCCTGGAGTTCTAGCGGGGTCGGAGATACGCAGTATTTT
CDR3 protein: CAWSSSGVGDTQYF